The T cell receptor (beta chain) described here comes from a study of T cell responses to AZD1222 COVID-19 vaccine. Clones were sequenced by immunoSEQ multiplex PCR, and TCRdb holds only the in-frame ones, with some missing. The profile shows roughly 160,000 clones, about 91% of them singletons. General observations from the study: Mostly white British, mostly female donors; authors suggested clonal diversity may be underestimated. Breadth and depth of Spike-specific TCRs rose after two AZD1222 doses.

On this clone itself: The target antigen is unknown.

The sequences come from peripheral blood, collected 28 days after the second AZD1222 dose. This TCR was recovered from an adult who received the AZD1222 COVID-19 vaccine.

CDR3 in amino acids: CASSPDSHRTGELFF. CDR3 nucleotide sequence: TGTGCCAGCAGCCCTGACAGCCATCGCACCGGGGAGCTGTTTTTT. This chain joins TRBV11-2 and TRBJ2-2; maybe TRBD1 (5 bases). V was trimmed by 5 bases and J by 4 bases, leaving 14 bases between them. The CDR3 contains 15 residues. Per germline, CDR1 SGHAT and CDR2 FQNNGV.